The 32 T cell receptor beta chains below come from one sample, sequenced in a study of blood T cells in healthy people across ages. A sample-barcoded 5' primer and a J-beta primer mix were used in a second PCR of roughly 6 to 11 cycles. TCRdb re-analysed the 5' RACE reads in MiXCR, keeping a single row per CDR3 protein. Among about 670,000 distinct CDR3 sequences listed, about 43% were seen once. Sequencing was carried out using blood. Source of these receptors: a man older than 75 in good health.

Many counts were recorded for this clonotype. The chain is built from TRBV6-2 or TRBV6-3 and TRBJ2-6; D unclear. V lost 0 bases, J lost 0 bases, and 24 bases lay in between. The CDR3 totals 22 residues. Germline V CDR1 and CDR2: MNHEY, SVGEGT. The CDR3: CASSYSMADPGTYTSGANVLTF. CDR3 DNA sequence: TGTGCCAGCAGTTACTCGATGGCGGATCCCGGTACATACACCTCTGGGGCCAACGTCCTGACTTTC.

The CDR3 loop is CSARAIGAAPNQPQHF. CDR3 nucleotide sequence: TGCAGTGCTAGGGCTATCGGGGCCGCCCCCAATCAGCCCCAGCATTTT. The rearrangement uses TRBV20-1 and TRBJ1-5, with D possibly being TRBD1 (5 bases). This CDR3 contains 16 residues. Trimming pared 3 bases from V and 3 bases from J, leaving 18 bases between. CDR1 is DFQATT, CDR2 SNEGSKA, per germline (reference sequence).

The V call is TRBV7-2, the J call TRBJ1-6; no clear D. CDR1 and CDR2 from the germline V gene are SGHTA and FQGNSA. This CDR3 has 13 residues. Deletions cut 2 bases from V and 10 bases from J, with 9 bases between. CDR3 coding DNA: TGTGCCAGCAGCTTAAAGTTTTACTCACCCCTCCACTTT. Its translation is CASSLKFYSPLHF.

The rearrangement links TRBV20-1 to TRBJ2-7, with D tentatively TRBD2 (6 bases). V lost 2 bases and J 7 bases, leaving 15 bases between the germline ends. This CDR3 spans 13 amino acids. Germline values: CDR1 DFQATT, CDR2 SNEGSKA (reference sequence). CDR3 bases: TGCAGTGCTAGATCGACTAGTCGCGAGGAGCAGTACTTC. Translated, it gives CSARSTSREEQYF.

The chain links TRBV29-1 to TRBJ2-4, with D maybe TRBD2 (5 bases). TRBJ2-7 explains the end of the DNA better; the J call may be wrong. This CDR3 comprises 13 residues. Germline CDR1 SQVTM, CDR2 ANQGSEA. CDR3 in DNA: TGCAGCGTTGTACTAGACAAACCCTACGAGCAGTACTTC. It codes for CSVVLDKPYEQYF.

This clonotype was counted only a few times. This chain uses TRBV11-2 with TRBJ2-3; D unclear. The CDR3 has 15 amino acids. Germline values: CDR1 SGHAT, CDR2 FQNNGV. Trimming stripped 5 bases from V and 2 bases from J, with 14 bases between. For the CDR3, the DNA is TGTGCCAGCAGCCACGGCACCGGAATCACAGATACGCAGTATTTT. Its protein product is CASSHGTGITDTQYF. Combining the CDR3 with reference TRBV11-2 and TRBJ2-3 gives the whole variable domain EAGVAQSPRYKIIEKRQSVAFWCNPISGHATLYWYQQILGQGPKLLIQFQNNGVVDDSQLPKDRFSAERLKGVDSTLKIQPAKLEDSAVYLCASSHGTGITDTQYFGPGTRLTVL.

This clonotype was observed a few times. The chain has TRBV27 and TRBJ2-7; tentative D call: TRBD1 (5 bases). The CDR3 is 14 residues long. The V end was cut by 2 bases, the J end by 5 bases, with 13 bases between. The germline V gene encodes CDR1 MNHEY and CDR2 SMNVEV (reference sequence). The CDR3: CASSLRYRFNEQYF. DNA of the CDR3: TGTGCCAGCAGTTTACGGTACAGGTTCAACGAGCAGTACTTC.

Comments on this clonotype: The DNA is omitted, as the CDR3 cannot be located on it reliably, and the CDR3 follows TCRdb's listing. V usage is TRBV28 and J usage is TRBJ2-5. The CDR3 numbers 14 amino acids, ends counted. Germline V gene sequence: CDR1 MDHEN, CDR2 SYDVKM. The CDR3 spells CASSSSPRRETQYF.

The V call is TRBV20-1, the J call TRBJ2-7; 7 bases are shared with TRBD1. V lost 7 bases, J lost 3 bases, and 6 bases stayed unmatched. Germline CDR1 DFQATT, CDR2 SNEGSKA (reference sequence). The CDR3 is 12 residues long. The CDR3 reads CSETGTGYEQYF. The CDR3 coding sequence is TGCAGTGAGACAGGGACCGGCTACGAGCAGTACTTC.

The V call is TRBV11-2, the J call TRBJ2-1; 10 bases fit TRBD2. CDR1 SGHAT and CDR2 FQNNGV come from the germline V gene. Unmatched junction bases numbered 12, after V lost 2 bases and J lost 8 bases. There are 17 residues in the CDR3. CDR3 sequence: CASSLWSAGGPGYEQFF. CDR3 coding DNA: TGTGCCAGCAGCTTATGGTCAGCGGGAGGGCCCGGTTATGAGCAGTTCTTC.

The chain carries TRBV10-3 and TRBJ2-1; 11 nucleotides align to TRBD2. Germline V gene data show CDR1 as ENHRY and CDR2 as SYGVKD. The CDR3 runs 16 residues. V dropped 3 bases and J dropped 6; count of bases not matched to a gene: 7. The CDR3 protein is CAISDRLAGPRNEQFF. In nucleotides, the CDR3 is TGTGCCATCAGTGACCGACTAGCGGGGCCCCGCAATGAGCAGTTCTTC.

The table lists this clonotype with many counts. At one end, the junction sequence differs from germline, possibly due to a read error. The V gene is TRBV14, the J gene TRBJ2-5; D remains unclear. The CDR3 has 13 residues. Looked up from germline, CDR1 is SGHDN and CDR2 is FVKESK. The CDR3 reads CASSQDLRETQYF. The CDR3 DNA is TGCGCCAGCAGCCAAGACCTCCGGGAGACCCAGTACTTC.

This clonotype has just a few counts. The chain is built from TRBV27 and TRBJ2-3; D ambiguous. Germline V gene lookup returns CDR1 MNHEY and CDR2 SMNVEV (reference sequence). CDR3 size: 14 residues. V lost 3 bases, J lost 2 bases, and 9 bases lay in between. The CDR3: CASSFWPPTDTQYF. CDR3 bases: TGTGCCAGCAGTTTCTGGCCCCCCACAGATACGCAGTATTTT.

The rearrangement links TRBV15 to TRBJ1-5; D possibly corresponds to TRBD1 (6 bases). The V gene's germline CDR1 is LNHNV and CDR2 YYDKDF (reference sequence). Trimming left V 2 bases short and J 3 bases short, with 14 bases between. The CDR3 extends over 16 amino acids. The CDR3 sequence is CATSRIKGQPNQPQHF. The DNA for the CDR3 is TGTGCCACCAGCAGAATAAAGGGACAACCCAATCAGCCCCAGCATTTT.

This clonotype was seen more than once but under ten times. The V call is TRBV7-2, the J call TRBJ2-3, with D possibly being TRBD1 (7 bases). Germline V gene lookup returns CDR1 SGHTA and CDR2 FQGNSA. Trimming shortened V by 7 bases and J by 5 bases, and 16 bases separated the two germline ends. The CDR3 sequence is 14 residues long. The DNA for the CDR3 is TGTGCCAGCATGAACAGGGGAGGAATAGATACGCAGTATTTT. Protein: CASMNRGGIDTQYF.

The chain recombines TRBV20-1 with TRBJ2-4, with D uncertain. Trimming took off 0 bases at V and 0 bases at J, with 12 bases between the two ends. The CDR3 length is 16 residues. The germline gives CDR1 DFQATT, CDR2 SNEGSKA (reference sequence). This CDR3 reads CSAREPVDLAKNIQYF. The CDR3 bases are TGCAGTGCTAGAGAGCCCGTGGACCTAGCCAAAAACATTCAGTACTTC.

V and J are TRBV12-3 or TRBV12-4 and TRBJ2-4, with 8 bases aligning to TRBD2. The V and J ends lost 1 base and 11 bases, in that order; junction bases with no gene match: 10. This CDR3 has 15 amino acids. Written as DNA, the CDR3 is TGTGCCAGCAGTTTAGTCGGAGGACTAGCACCCGTTCAGTACTTC. It yields the protein CASSLVGGLAPVQYF.

The chain combines TRBV6-1 with TRBJ1-5; tentatively, D is TRBD1 (6 bases). The CDR3 loop spans 18 amino acids. The germline gives CDR1 MNHNS, CDR2 SASEGT. Trimming pared 0 bases from V and 1 base from J, leaving 16 bases between. The CDR3 spells CASSEALRGGLSNQPQHF. CDR3 DNA sequence: TGTGCCAGCAGTGAAGCTTTGAGGGGGGGTCTAAGCAATCAGCCCCAGCATTTT.

V gene TRBV6-6 combines with J gene TRBJ2-1; 7 positions agree with TRBD2. The tail of the sequence fits TRBJ2-7 better, so the J call may be wrong. Per the germline V gene, CDR1 is MNHNY and CDR2 is SVGAGI (reference sequence). The CDR3 runs 16 residues. Here the CDR3 reads CASSPGRGGTYNEQYF. CDR3 bases: TGTGCCAGCAGCCCCGGGCGCGGGGGAACCTACAATGAGCAGTACTTC.

For this clonotype: This may come from a read error, since a much larger clone is one base off. This rearrangement joins TRBV7-2 to TRBJ2-7; 10 bases are a match to TRBD2. The CDR3 is made up of 13 amino acids. Germline lookup yields CDR1 SGHTA and CDR2 FQGNSA. The CDR3 DNA is TGTGCCAGCAGCTTAGAGCGGGAGGGGACCCAGTGCTTC. Its protein product is CASSLEREGTQCF.

This clonotype was counted between two and nine times. The chain has TRBV5-5 and TRBJ1-1; weak D call: TRBD1 (5 bases). This CDR3 contains 14 residues. Deletions cut 1 base from V and 4 bases from J, with 11 bases between. Germline CDR1 is SGHKS and CDR2 is YYEKEE (reference sequence). Here the CDR3 reads CASSLFAGGTEAFF. CDR3 sequence (DNA): TGTGCCAGCAGCTTGTTCGCGGGGGGCACTGAAGCTTTCTTT. The full variable domain, in which reference TRBV5-5 and TRBJ1-1 provide the parts outside the CDR3, is DAGVTQSPTHLIKTRGQQVTLRCSPISGHKSVSWYQQVLGQGPQFIFQYYEKEERGRGNFPDRFSARQFPNYSSELNVNALLLGDSALYLCASSLFAGGTEAFFGQGTRLTVV.

The table lists this clonotype with a few counts. The chain couples TRBV11-2 to TRBJ2-1, with 7 bases that match TRBD1. J gave up 7 bases and V 5 bases, and 8 bases lay outside the gene matches. CDR1 is SGHAT and CDR2 is FQNNGV in the germline V gene. CDR3 length: 14 residues. The CDR3 coding sequence is TGTGCCAGCAGCCCCTTTGACAGGGCTAATGAGCAGTTCTTC. Translating it yields CASSPFDRANEQFF.

This rearrangement joins TRBV4-3 to TRBJ1-5; D ambiguous. CDR3 size: 13 residues. In germline, CDR1 is LGHNA, CDR2 YSLEER. Trimming pared 0 bases from V and 7 bases from J, leaving 7 bases between. The CDR3 loop reads CASSQDRYQPQHF. The CDR3 DNA sequence: TGCGCCAGCAGCCAAGATCGGTACCAGCCCCAGCATTTT.

The chain joins TRBV7-2 to TRBJ2-1; tentatively, D is TRBD1 or TRBD2 (5 bases each). Trimming pared 5 bases from V and 7 bases from J, leaving 18 bases between. The CDR3 totals 15 residues. The germline CDR1 and CDR2 sequences are SGHTA and FQGNSA. This CDR3 is CASSVRDGTPNEQFF. DNA of the CDR3: TGTGCCAGCAGCGTTAGAGATGGGACGCCTAATGAGCAGTTCTTC.

This rearrangement joins TRBV2 to TRBJ2-3, with D possibly being TRBD1 (6 bases). Germline CDR1 and CDR2: SNHLY and FYNNEI. V was clipped by 2 bases and J by 8 bases, with 14 bases between them. The CDR3 contains 14 residues. The CDR3: CASSEFREQGTQYF. The DNA of the CDR3 is TGTGCCAGCAGTGAATTCCGGGAACAGGGTACGCAGTATTTT.

The chain has TRBV27 and TRBJ2-2, with TRBD1 as a possible D gene (6 bases). CDR3 size: 17 residues. Trimming stripped 2 bases from V and 3 bases from J, with 16 bases between. CDR1 is MNHEY, CDR2 SMNVEV, per germline (reference sequence). The CDR3 here is CASSLGTTSSYTGELFF. The CDR3 region has the DNA TGTGCCAGCAGTTTAGGGACAACCTCCTCTTACACCGGGGAGCTGTTTTTT.

The chain combines TRBV19 with TRBJ1-2; tentative D call: TRBD1 (5 bases). The CDR3 loop spans 13 amino acids. CDR1 LNHDA and CDR2 SQIVND come from the germline V gene (reference sequence). V lost 9 bases and J 5 bases, leaving 16 bases between the germline ends. The CDR3 here is CASMGPGGYGYTF. As DNA, the CDR3 is TGTGCCAGCATGGGACCGGGGGGGTATGGCTACACCTTC.

V is TRBV7-9 and J is TRBJ1-1; D not certain. This CDR3 spans 14 amino acids. In germline, CDR1 is SEHNR, CDR2 FQNEAQ (reference sequence). V lost 4 bases and J 1 base, leaving 10 bases between the germline ends. In DNA form, the CDR3 reads TGTGCCAGCAGCTCCCTGGACGGGAACACTGAAGCTTTCTTT. It codes for CASSSLDGNTEAFF.

The V gene is TRBV6-2 or TRBV6-3, the J gene TRBJ1-2, with a possible D match to TRBD1 (5 bases). In germline, CDR1 is MNHEY, CDR2 SVGEGT. This CDR3 contains 16 residues. V was clipped by 2 bases and J by 3 bases, with 16 bases between them. CDR3 residues: CASSYHGKIGDYGYTF. CDR3 nucleotide sequence: TGTGCCAGCAGTTACCACGGGAAAATAGGGGACTATGGCTACACCTTC.

The chain is built from TRBV6-2 or TRBV6-3 and TRBJ1-2; no firm D call. CDR3 length: 13 amino acids. The V end was cut by 4 bases, the J end by 5 bases, with 11 bases between. The V gene's germline CDR1 is MNHEY and CDR2 SVGEGT. CDR3 loop: CASSSDQAYGYTF. CDR3 nucleotides: TGTGCCAGCAGTTCCGACCAGGCGTATGGCTACACCTTC.

This clonotype was picked up a small number of times. The chain links TRBV7-2 to TRBJ2-3; tentative D call: TRBD1 (5 bases). V was shortened by 2 bases and J by 2 bases, with 14 bases between the two germline ends. The CDR3 extends over 16 amino acids. From germline, CDR1 is SGHTA and CDR2 FQGNSA. DNA for the CDR3: TGTGCCAGCAGCTTACAGGGCCCCCTTCCCACAGATACGCAGTATTTT. It translates to CASSLQGPLPTDTQYF.

This clonotype turned up a few times. The rearrangement joins TRBV5-5 to TRBJ2-3; D is undetermined. Trimming stripped 4 bases from V and 2 bases from J, with 14 bases between. The CDR3 is 15 residues long. The germline gives CDR1 SGHKS, CDR2 YYEKEE (reference sequence). The CDR3, as DNA: TGTGCCAGCAGCCCCCAACCCGGGCCCACAGATACGCAGTATTTT. Its protein is CASSPQPGPTDTQYF.